The rows below give T cell receptor beta chains drawn from one sample of a study of cytomegalovirus exposure and HLA in healthy donors. Only in-frame clones appear in the TCRdb table, and some are missing; sequencing was by immunoSEQ multiplex PCR. This sample carries about 140,000 clones, 60% to 80% of them seen once, and the ten largest clones take about 3.1%. The sample consisted of PBMCs. These receptors were collected from a man aged 35-49 years in good health and CMV-seronegative. CDR3s include the opening cysteine and the closing phenylalanine or tryptophan. D genes are given only for firm matches. A row's size may be missing; if present it is once, few, many or a size class.

D: -
V: TRBV2
J: TRBJ1-1
size: few
DNA: TGTGCCAGCAGTGGACAGGCATACACTGAAGCTTTCTTT
CDR3: CASSGQAYTEAFF

D: TRBD1
V: TRBV7-9
J: TRBJ1-3
size: -
DNA: TGTGCCAGCAGCTCCCGACCGGACAGGTTCTCTGGAAACACCATATATTTT
CDR3: CASSSRPDRFSGNTIYF

D: -
V: TRBV2
J: TRBJ1-6
size: -
DNA: TGTGCCAGCAGTGCCCGCATCAGCTCCTATAATTCACCCCTCCACTTT
CDR3: CASSARISSYNSPLHF

D: -
V: TRBV11-2
J: TRBJ1-5
size: -
DNA: TGTGCCAGCAGCCTCTATACTAGTGGGGGCAATCAGCCCCAGCATTTT
CDR3: CASSLYTSGGNQPQHF

D: -
V: TRBV18
J: TRBJ2-1
size: -
DNA: TGTGCCAGCTCACCACAGGAGAATGAGCAGTTCTTC
CDR3: CASSPQENEQFF

D: -
V: TRBV9
J: TRBJ1-4
size: -
DNA: TGTGCCAGCAGCGTAGGATTCCAGGGCATAAATGAAAAACTGTTTTTT
CDR3: CASSVGFQGINEKLFF

D: -
V: TRBV2
J: TRBJ1-2
size: -
DNA: TGTGCCAGCAGTGTTCGGGGAGGCGGCTACACCTTC
CDR3: CASSVRGGGYTF

D: TRBD1
V: TRBV5-1
J: TRBJ1-1
size: few
DNA: TGCGCCAGCCTCAGGGGGGCAGGGCAGAACACTGAAGCTTTCTTT
CDR3: CASLRGAGQNTEAFF

D: TRBD2
V: TRBV9
J: TRBJ2-5
size: -
DNA: TGTGCCAGCAGCACAACCCGGGGGGGGCCAGAGACCCAGTACTTC
CDR3: CASSTTRGGPETQYF

D: -
V: TRBV4-1
J: TRBJ1-2
size: -
DNA: TGCGCCAGCAGCCTAAGTTTTATGGGGGGAAATGGCTACACCTTC
CDR3: CASSLSFMGGNGYTF

D: TRBD2
V: TRBV7-2
J: TRBJ2-2
size: -
DNA: TGTGCCAGCAGCTTAGGGGCTAGCGGGGGCAACACCGGGGAGCTGTTTTTT
CDR3: CASSLGASGGNTGELFF

D: -
V: TRBV5-1
J: TRBJ2-3
size: -
DNA: TGCGCCAGCAGCTCATCGGGTAGCGGCACAGATACGCAGTATTTT
CDR3: CASSSSGSGTDTQYF

D: -
V: TRBV6-5
J: TRBJ2-7
size: -
DNA: TGTGCCAGCAGCTTCTTACAGGGTAACGAGCAGTACTTC
CDR3: CASSFLQGNEQYF